The 9 T cell receptor beta chains reported below all come from one sample, sequenced in a study of T cell repertoires in cytomegalovirus infection (dated by TCRdb to between 2018 and 2021). Sequenced on an Illumina HiSeq 1500. Through fastp at Q25 and MiXCR, TCRdb rebuilt clones from the public reads, retaining in-frame beta chains. Entries are consolidated by CDR3 protein sequence, retaining the most common genes and DNA. The sample table shows about 530,000 distinct CDR3 sequences, and around 27% are seen once. 13% of the sample comes from the top ten. Sequenced sample: PBMCs. Source of these receptors: a human donor in good health (CMV status not recorded). Some clones in this sample may be carry-over from other donors' samples.

This clonotype was seen more than once but under ten times. The chain couples TRBV4-1 to TRBJ2-7; 7 bases are a match to TRBD2. The CDR3 runs 19 residues. Germline V gives CDR1 MGHRA, CDR2 YSYEKL. V was pared by 1 base and J by 5 bases, with 20 bases of the junction left unmatched. The CDR3 bases are TGCGCCAGCAGCCAAGGCCTATTAGGCGGGAGAATTTTCGAGAACGAGCAGTACTTC. Amino acid sequence: CASSQGLLGGRIFENEQYF.

This clonotype was seen a few times. This chain uses TRBV27 with TRBJ2-3, with D perhaps given as TRBD1 or TRBD2 (6 bases each). Trimming removed 6 bases at V and 3 bases at J, with 34 bases between. Germline CDR1 reads MNHEY; CDR2 reads SMNVEV (reference sequence). The CDR3 is made up of 21 amino acids. CDR3 loop: CASRRQGGFGGSTGRTDTQYF. The CDR3 DNA reads as TGTGCCAGCAGACGTCAAGGGGGGTTTGGTGGGAGTACGGGCCGGACAGATACGCAGTATTTT.

This clonotype showed up many times. The V gene is TRBV7-2, the J gene TRBJ2-7, with D unresolved. The CDR3 sequence is 11 residues long. Per the germline V gene, CDR1 is SGHTA and CDR2 is FQGNSA. V lost 5 bases and J 4 bases, leaving 6 bases between the germline ends. The CDR3, as DNA: TGTGCCAGCAGCAACCGTTACGAGCAGTACTTC. Residues: CASSNRYEQYF.

This chain joins TRBV4-2 and TRBJ2-1; 7 bases map to TRBD2. The CDR3 has 15 amino acids. The germline V gene has CDR1 LGHNA and CDR2 YNFKEQ. With V trimmed by 0 bases and J by 2 bases, 1 base remained unmatched. The CDR3 here is CASSQERETYNEQFF. The CDR3 nucleotides read TGTGCCAGCAGCCAAGAGCGGGAGACCTACAATGAGCAGTTCTTC.

This clonotype has just a few counts. The chain couples TRBV6-2 or TRBV6-3 to TRBJ2-1; a weak D match, TRBD2 (5 bases). Trimming cost V 5 bases and J 10 bases, with 9 bases left between them. The germline CDR1 and CDR2 sequences are MNHEY and SVGEGT. CDR3 size: 11 residues. The CDR3, as DNA: TGTGCCAGCAGTCGACCGGGGGAGCAGTTCTTC. Amino acids: CASSRPGEQFF.

There are a few counts of this clonotype. The genes are TRBV7-3 and TRBJ2-5; 7 bases align to TRBD1. V was clipped by 3 bases and J by 1 base; unmatched bases: 5. This CDR3 comprises 15 residues. From germline, CDR1 is SGHTA and CDR2 FQGTGA. For the CDR3, the DNA is TGTGCCAGCAGCTTGGCACAGGGGATCCAAGAGACCCAGTACTTC. Protein product: CASSLAQGIQETQYF.

This clonotype was picked up a small number of times. This chain connects TRBV29-1 to TRBJ1-2; 8 bases agree with TRBD1. V shed 3 bases and J 6 bases; nucleotides not matched to a gene: 3. The germline V gene has CDR1 SQVTM and CDR2 ANQGSEA. The CDR3 sequence is 12 residues long. The CDR3 DNA reads as TGCAGCGTTGAGGACAGGGTTGATGGCTACACCTTC. Protein: CSVEDRVDGYTF.

The chain combines TRBV6-5 with TRBJ2-7, with a tentative D call TRBD1 (5 bases). Per germline, CDR1 MNHEY and CDR2 SVGAGI. Deletions cut 6 bases from V and 2 bases from J, with 14 bases between. The CDR3 is 14 residues long. CDR3 DNA: TGTGCCAGCAGAAGACAGCTCTTAGCCTACGAGCAGTACTTC. This gives the protein CASRRQLLAYEQYF.

This clonotype was detected a few times. This chain joins TRBV28 and TRBJ2-5; 9 nucleotides match TRBD2. CDR3 length equals 13 residues. Germline V gives CDR1 MDHEN, CDR2 SYDVKM. Losses at the gene ends were 6 bases for V and 9 bases for J; bases not matched to a gene: 8. CDR3 DNA: TGTGCCAGCAGAACTAGCGGGTCCATCCCCCAGTACTTC. Protein product: CASRTSGSIPQYF.